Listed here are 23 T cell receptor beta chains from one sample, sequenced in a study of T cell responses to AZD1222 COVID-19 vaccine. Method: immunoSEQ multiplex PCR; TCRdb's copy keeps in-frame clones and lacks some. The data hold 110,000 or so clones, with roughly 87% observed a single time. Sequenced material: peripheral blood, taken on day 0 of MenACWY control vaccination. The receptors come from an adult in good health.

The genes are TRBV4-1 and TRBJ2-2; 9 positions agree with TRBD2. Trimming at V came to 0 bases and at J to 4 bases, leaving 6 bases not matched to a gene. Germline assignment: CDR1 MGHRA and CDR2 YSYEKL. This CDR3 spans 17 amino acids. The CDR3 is CASSQDPASGATGELFF. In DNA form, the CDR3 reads TGCGCCAGCAGCCAAGATCCGGCTAGCGGGGCCACCGGGGAGCTGTTTTTT.

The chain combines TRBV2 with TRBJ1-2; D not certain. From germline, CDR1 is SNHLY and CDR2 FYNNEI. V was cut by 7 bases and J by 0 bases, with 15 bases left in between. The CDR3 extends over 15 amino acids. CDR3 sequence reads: CASNGRTTSNYGYTF. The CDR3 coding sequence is TGTGCCAGCAACGGCAGGACCACTTCTAACTATGGCTACACCTTC. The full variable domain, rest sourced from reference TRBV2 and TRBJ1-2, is EPEVTQTPSHQVTQMGQEVILRCVPISNHLYFYWYRQILGQKVEFLVSFYNNEISEKSEIFDDQFSVERPDGSNFTLKIRSTKLEDSAMYFCASNGRTTSNYGYTFGSGTRLTVV.

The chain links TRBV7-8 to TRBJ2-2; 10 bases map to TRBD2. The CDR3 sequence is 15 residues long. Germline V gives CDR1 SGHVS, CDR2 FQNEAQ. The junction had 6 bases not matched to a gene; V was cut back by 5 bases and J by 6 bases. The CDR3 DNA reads TGTGCCAGCAGCCCCAGCGGGGGGGCGGCCGGGGAGCTGTTTTTT. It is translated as CASSPSGGAAGELFF.

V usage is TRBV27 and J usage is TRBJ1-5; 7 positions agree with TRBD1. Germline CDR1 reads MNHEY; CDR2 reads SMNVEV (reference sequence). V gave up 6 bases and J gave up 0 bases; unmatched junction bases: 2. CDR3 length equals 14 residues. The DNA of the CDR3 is TGTGCCAGCAGGACAGGGTATAGCAATCAGCCCCAGCATTTT. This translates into CASRTGYSNQPQHF.

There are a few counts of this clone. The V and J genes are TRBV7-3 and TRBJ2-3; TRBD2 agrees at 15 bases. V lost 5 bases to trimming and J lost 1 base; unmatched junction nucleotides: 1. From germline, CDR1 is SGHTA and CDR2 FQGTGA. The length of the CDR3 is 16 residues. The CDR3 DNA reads TGTGCCAGCAGCCGGACTAGCGGGGGGGGCACAGATACGCAGTATTTT. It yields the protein CASSRTSGGGTDTQYF.

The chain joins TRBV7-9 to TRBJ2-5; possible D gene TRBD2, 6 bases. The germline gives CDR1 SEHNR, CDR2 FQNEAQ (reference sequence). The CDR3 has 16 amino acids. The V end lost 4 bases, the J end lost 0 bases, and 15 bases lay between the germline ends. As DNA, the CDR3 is TGTGCCAGCAGCTCGGGACTTGCATCGGACCAAGAGACCCAGTACTTC. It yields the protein CASSSGLASDQETQYF.

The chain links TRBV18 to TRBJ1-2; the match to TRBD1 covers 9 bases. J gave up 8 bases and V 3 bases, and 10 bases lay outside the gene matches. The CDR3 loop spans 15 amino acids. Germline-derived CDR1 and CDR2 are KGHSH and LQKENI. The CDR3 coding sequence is TGTGCCAGCTCACCCCCCGGGACAGGGTTTGCAGGCTACACCTTC. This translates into CASSPPGTGFAGYTF.

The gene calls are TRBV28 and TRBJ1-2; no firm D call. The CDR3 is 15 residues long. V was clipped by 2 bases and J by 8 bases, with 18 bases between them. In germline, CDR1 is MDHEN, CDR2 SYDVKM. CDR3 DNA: TGTGCCAGCAGTTTAAACGTCAACATCCTCGCAGGCTACACCTTC. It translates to CASSLNVNILAGYTF.

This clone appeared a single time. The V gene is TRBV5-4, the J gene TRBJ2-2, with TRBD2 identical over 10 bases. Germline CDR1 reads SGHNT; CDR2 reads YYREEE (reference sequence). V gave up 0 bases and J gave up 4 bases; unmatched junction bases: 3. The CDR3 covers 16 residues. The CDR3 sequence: CASSLGASGGTGELFF. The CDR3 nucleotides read TGTGCCAGCAGCTTGGGGGCTAGCGGGGGCACCGGGGAGCTGTTTTTT.

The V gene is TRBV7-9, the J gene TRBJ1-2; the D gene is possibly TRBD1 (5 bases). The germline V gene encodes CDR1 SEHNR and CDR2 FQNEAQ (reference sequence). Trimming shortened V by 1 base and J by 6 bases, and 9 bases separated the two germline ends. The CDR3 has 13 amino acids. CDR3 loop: CASSLVGGHGYTF. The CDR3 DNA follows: TGTGCCAGCAGCTTAGTGGGGGGTCATGGCTACACCTTC.

In DNA, the CDR3 is TGCGCCAGCAGCTGGGGGCCGGGGGACAGAAACCACCAAGAGACCCAGTACTTC. It translates to CASSWGPGDRNHQETQYF. J is TRBJ2-5 and V is TRBV5-1; possible D gene TRBD1, 7 bases. CDR3 length: 18 amino acids. CDR1 is SGHRS and CDR2 is YFSETQ in the germline V gene. V lost 3 bases and J lost 0, with 21 bases in between.

This CDR3 reads CASSFGSTYEQYF. In DNA form, the CDR3 reads TGTGCCAGCAGTTTTGGCAGTACCTACGAGCAGTACTTC. J is TRBJ2-7 and V is TRBV28; D gene ambiguous. CDR3 size: 13 residues. Trimming pared 3 bases from V and 2 bases from J, leaving 8 bases between. CDR1 MDHEN and CDR2 SYDVKM come from the germline V gene. Full variable domain (missing parts from reference TRBV28 and TRBJ2-7): DVKVTQSSRYLVKRTGEKVFLECVQDMDHENMFWYRQDPGLGLRLIYFSYDVKMKEKGDIPEGYSVSREKKERFSLILESASTNQTSMYLCASSFGSTYEQYFGPGTRLTVT.

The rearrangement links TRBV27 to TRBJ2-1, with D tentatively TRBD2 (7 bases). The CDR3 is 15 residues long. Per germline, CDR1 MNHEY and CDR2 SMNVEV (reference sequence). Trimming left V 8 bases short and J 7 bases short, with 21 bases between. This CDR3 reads CASRLWGGAGNEQFF. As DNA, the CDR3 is TGTGCCAGCCGCCTCTGGGGGGGCGCGGGTAATGAGCAGTTCTTC.

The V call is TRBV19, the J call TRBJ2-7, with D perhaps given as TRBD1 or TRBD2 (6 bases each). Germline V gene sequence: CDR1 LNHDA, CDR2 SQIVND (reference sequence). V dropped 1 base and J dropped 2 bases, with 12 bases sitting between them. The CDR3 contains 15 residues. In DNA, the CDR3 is TGTGCCAGTAGTATAGGGTCGGGGGCAGCCTACGAGCAGTACTTC. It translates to CASSIGSGAAYEQYF.

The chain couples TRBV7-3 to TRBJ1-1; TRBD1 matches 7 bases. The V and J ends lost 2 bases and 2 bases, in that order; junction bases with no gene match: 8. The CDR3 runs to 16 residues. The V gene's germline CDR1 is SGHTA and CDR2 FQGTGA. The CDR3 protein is CASSLSRQGSNTEAFF. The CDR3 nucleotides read TGTGCCAGCAGCTTATCCAGACAGGGATCTAACACTGAAGCTTTCTTT.

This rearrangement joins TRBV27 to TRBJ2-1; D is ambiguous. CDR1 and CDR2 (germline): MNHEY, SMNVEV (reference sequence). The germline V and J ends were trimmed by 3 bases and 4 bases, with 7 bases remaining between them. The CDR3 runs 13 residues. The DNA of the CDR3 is TGTGCCAGCAGTTTTCAGCATTACAATGAGCAGTTCTTC. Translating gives CASSFQHYNEQFF.

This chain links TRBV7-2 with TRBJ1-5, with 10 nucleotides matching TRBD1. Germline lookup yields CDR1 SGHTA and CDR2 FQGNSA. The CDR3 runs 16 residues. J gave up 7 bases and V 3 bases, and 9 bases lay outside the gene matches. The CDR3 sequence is CASSLSGTGVGQPQHF. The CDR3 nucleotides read TGTGCCAGCAGCTTGTCCGGGACAGGGGTCGGACAGCCCCAGCATTTT.

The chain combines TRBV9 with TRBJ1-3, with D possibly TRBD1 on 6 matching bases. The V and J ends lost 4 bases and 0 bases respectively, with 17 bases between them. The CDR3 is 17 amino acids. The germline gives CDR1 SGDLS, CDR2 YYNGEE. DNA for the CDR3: TGTGCCAGCAGCAAGCCGGGACAAATTCACTCTGGAAACACCATATATTTT. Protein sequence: CASSKPGQIHSGNTIYF.

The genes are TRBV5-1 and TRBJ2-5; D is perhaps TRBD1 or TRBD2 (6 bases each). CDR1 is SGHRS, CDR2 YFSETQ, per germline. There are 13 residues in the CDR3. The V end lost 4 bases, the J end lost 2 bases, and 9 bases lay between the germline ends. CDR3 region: CASSEGGQETQYF. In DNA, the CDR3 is TGCGCCAGCAGCGAAGGGGGGCAAGAGACCCAGTACTTC.

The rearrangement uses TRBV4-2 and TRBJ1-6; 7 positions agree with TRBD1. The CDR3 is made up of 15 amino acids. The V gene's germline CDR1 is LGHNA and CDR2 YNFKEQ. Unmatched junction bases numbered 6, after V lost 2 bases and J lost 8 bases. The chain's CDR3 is CASSQRGLSDSPLHF. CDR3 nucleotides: TGTGCCAGCAGCCAAAGGGGGCTCTCGGATTCACCCCTCCACTTT.

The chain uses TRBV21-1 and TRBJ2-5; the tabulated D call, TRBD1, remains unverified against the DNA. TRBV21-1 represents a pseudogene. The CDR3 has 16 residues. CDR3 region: CASSSNRGETQETQYF. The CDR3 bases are TGTGCCAGCAGCTCTAACAGGGGGGAGACGCAAGAGACCCAGTACTTC.

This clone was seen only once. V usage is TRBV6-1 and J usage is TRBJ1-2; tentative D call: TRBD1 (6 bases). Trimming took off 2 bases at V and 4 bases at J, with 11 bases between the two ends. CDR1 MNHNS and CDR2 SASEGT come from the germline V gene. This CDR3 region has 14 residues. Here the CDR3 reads CASSERGRGYGYTF. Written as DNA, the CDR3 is TGTGCCAGCAGTGAAAGGGGCAGGGGCTATGGCTACACCTTC.

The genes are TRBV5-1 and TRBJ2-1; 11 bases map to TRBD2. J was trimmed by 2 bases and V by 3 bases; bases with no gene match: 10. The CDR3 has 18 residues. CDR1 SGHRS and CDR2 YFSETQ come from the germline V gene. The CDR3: CASSSIAGGLTTYNEQFF. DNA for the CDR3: TGCGCCAGCAGCTCTATAGCGGGGGGGCTGACGACCTACAATGAGCAGTTCTTC.